The 29 T cell receptor beta chains reported below all come from one sample, sequenced in a study of monozygotic twins with inflammatory bowel disease. TCRdb reprocessed the 5' RACE reads and stores each CDR3 protein as one record, lacking DNA. The sample table sets out some 190,000 distinct CDR3 sequences. Sequencing input: blood. Receptors originate from a human donor with ulcerative colitis or Crohn's disease, or a healthy co-twin of an affected twin (not recorded which).

The J gene is TRBJ2-2, the V gene TRBV9; TCRdb lists TRBD1, though no DNA is available to test this call. Germline V gives CDR1 SGDLS, CDR2 YYNGEE. CDR3 length: 14 amino acids. The CDR3: CASSARTGAGELFF.

The CDR3 region is CASSQMDRANNSPLHF. V and J are TRBV4-2 and TRBJ1-6; TCRdb's D call, TRBD1, is unchecked because there is no DNA. The CDR3 covers 16 residues. The germline CDR1 and CDR2 sequences are LGHNA and YNFKEQ.

The chain uses TRBV5-1 and TRBJ1-5. Germline CDR1 and CDR2: SGHRS and YFSETQ. The CDR3 covers 14 residues. CDR3 residues: CASSLDGVGQPQHF.

The chain uses TRBV19 and TRBJ2-1; TCRdb's D gene call, TRBD2, goes unchecked for lack of DNA. Germline V gene lookup returns CDR1 LNHDA and CDR2 SQIVND (reference sequence). This CDR3 contains 16 residues. The CDR3 here is CASSIGASGGYNEQFF.

CDR3 residues: CASSLSPGLAGVHEQYF. This chain connects TRBV27 to TRBJ2-7; the D gene TCRdb calls, TRBD2, cannot be checked with no DNA. This CDR3 comprises 17 residues. Germline loops: CDR1 MNHEY, CDR2 SMNVEV (reference sequence).

This chain joins TRBV28 and TRBJ2-5; TCRdb outputs TRBD1, but without DNA this stays unchecked. Germline values: CDR1 MDHEN, CDR2 SYDVKM. The CDR3 runs to 15 residues. CDR3 region: CASSLTRTGTGTQYF.

This rearrangement joins TRBV7-9 to TRBJ2-7; checking the TCRdb D call of TRBD1 is not possible without DNA. The CDR3 loop spans 15 amino acids. The germline CDR1 and CDR2 sequences are SEHNR and FQNEAQ (reference sequence). CDR3 region: CASSPRVAYSYEQYF.

This chain uses TRBV5-6 with TRBJ1-1; with no DNA, the TCRdb D assignment of TRBD1 cannot be verified. There are 16 residues in the CDR3. CDR1 SGHDT and CDR2 YYEEEE come from the germline V gene. CDR3 loop: CASSFGDRALNTEAFF.

V is TRBV4-2 and J is TRBJ1-1; with no DNA, the TCRdb D assignment of TRBD1 cannot be verified. CDR3 length equals 13 residues. Germline loops: CDR1 LGHNA, CDR2 YNFKEQ. This CDR3 is CASSQQAAGEAFF.

The chain joins TRBV4-1 to TRBJ2-1. The CDR3 extends over 15 amino acids. Looked up from germline, CDR1 is MGHRA and CDR2 is YSYEKL. Here the CDR3 reads CASSSQPGLLEEQFF.

The rearrangement joins TRBV2 to TRBJ1-3; the D gene TCRdb calls, TRBD1, cannot be checked with no DNA. This CDR3 contains 15 residues. Per germline, CDR1 SNHLY and CDR2 FYNNEI. CDR3 sequence reads: CASSYFQGKGNTIYF.

V is TRBV28 and J is TRBJ1-5; the TRBD1 assignment by TCRdb is unverifiable without DNA. Germline V lookup: CDR1 MDHEN, CDR2 SYDVKM. The CDR3 is 13 amino acids. This CDR3 is CASRPPPPGPQHF.

This chain links TRBV7-9 with TRBJ2-7; TCRdb's D call of TRBD1 is untestable without DNA. Germline lookup yields CDR1 SEHNR and CDR2 FQNEAQ (reference sequence). The CDR3 covers 15 residues. CDR3 in amino acids: CASSLEGDRGYEQYF.

The rearrangement joins TRBV6-1 to TRBJ1-2; TCRdb outputs TRBD1, but without DNA this stays unchecked. CDR1 and CDR2 from the germline V gene are MNHNS and SASEGT. The CDR3 has 15 amino acids. Here the CDR3 reads CASSGSGTGEFGYTF.

Here the CDR3 reads CAWSVPLLSSYNEQFF. The chain combines TRBV30 with TRBJ2-1. This CDR3 contains 16 residues. Germline V gene sequence: CDR1 GTSNPN, CDR2 SVGIG (reference sequence).

V usage is TRBV5-5 and J usage is TRBJ2-3. CDR1 and CDR2 from the germline V gene are SGHKS and YYEKEE (reference sequence). The CDR3 totals 15 residues. The CDR3 is CASSLVTVDTDTQYF.

The chain is built from TRBV5-6 and TRBJ2-7; checking the TCRdb D call of TRBD1 is not possible without DNA. This CDR3 is built from 15 residues. Germline V CDR1 and CDR2: SGHDT, YYEEEE. The CDR3 loop reads CASSSTGTEAYEQYF. Full variable domain (outside the CDR3, taken from reference TRBV5-6 and TRBJ2-7): DAGVTQSPTHLIKTRGQQVTLRCSPKSGHDTVSWYQQALGQGPQFIFQYYEEEERQRGNFPDRFSGHQFPNYSSELNVNALLLGDSALYLCASSSTGTEAYEQYFGPGTRLTVT.

The V gene is TRBV4-1, the J gene TRBJ2-2; TCRdb reports TRBD1, a call that lacks DNA to check it against. Germline loops: CDR1 MGHRA, CDR2 YSYEKL. The CDR3 has 17 residues. CDR3: CASSHPLPQQGTGELFF.

The chain couples TRBV5-1 to TRBJ2-7; TCRdb returns TRBD2, unconfirmable since there is no DNA. CDR1 SGHRS and CDR2 YFSETQ come from the germline V gene. The CDR3 is 15 residues long. The CDR3 spells CASSRELAGAYEQYF.

The V and J genes are TRBV6-2 or TRBV6-3 and TRBJ2-2. The CDR3 length is 15 residues. Germline V CDR1 and CDR2: MNHEY, SVGEGT. Here the CDR3 reads CASSYRVSNTGELFF.

The chain joins TRBV5-6 to TRBJ2-7. The CDR3 has 13 residues. Germline V gives CDR1 SGHDT, CDR2 YYEEEE. The CDR3 loop is CASSLIGSYEQYF.

The chain employs TRBV18 and TRBJ2-1; the D call of TRBD2 rests on TCRdb alone, since no DNA is present to check it. The germline V gene has CDR1 KGHSH and CDR2 LQKENI. The CDR3 length is 15 residues. CDR3 region: CASSPLAGAGNEQFF.

The genes are TRBV10-3 and TRBJ2-3. CDR1 ENHRY and CDR2 SYGVKD come from the germline V gene. The length of the CDR3 is 15 residues. The CDR3 loop is CAISQDGSLTDTQYF.

The rearrangement uses TRBV10-3 and TRBJ2-2. This CDR3 has 16 amino acids. Germline lookup yields CDR1 ENHRY and CDR2 SYGVKD. CDR3 residues: CAISEAGRTSTGELFF.

This chain connects TRBV29-1 to TRBJ2-7. CDR1 SQVTM and CDR2 ANQGSEA come from the germline V gene. The CDR3 is 12 residues long. CDR3 sequence reads: CSVARNSYEQYF.

V and J are TRBV6-2 or TRBV6-3 and TRBJ2-5; the TCRdb call, TRBD1, lacks DNA for checking. From germline, CDR1 is MNHEY and CDR2 SVGEGT. This CDR3 region has 21 residues. CDR3 in amino acids: CASSPRGLMTGIPPYQETQYF.

V gene TRBV5-1 combines with J gene TRBJ1-1; TCRdb proposes TRBD1, but this gene call is untestable without DNA. The V gene's germline CDR1 is SGHRS and CDR2 YFSETQ. CDR3 length: 15 residues. The CDR3 reads CASSLNPDRFAEAFF. The full variable domain, in which reference TRBV5-1 and TRBJ1-1 provide the parts outside the CDR3, is KAGVTQTPRYLIKTRGQQVTLSCSPISGHRSVSWYQQTPGQGLQFLFEYFSETQRNKGNFPGRFSGRQFSNSRSEMNVSTLELGDSALYLCASSLNPDRFAEAFFGQGTRLTVV.

The rearrangement joins TRBV5-1 to TRBJ1-1; TCRdb names TRBD1, which stays unverified in the absence of DNA. From germline, CDR1 is SGHRS and CDR2 YFSETQ. The CDR3 runs to 15 residues. The chain's CDR3 is CASSHYQGEDTEAFF.

The chain links TRBV6-1 to TRBJ1-2. The germline CDR1 and CDR2 sequences are MNHNS and SASEGT. The CDR3 is 17 residues long. The CDR3: CASSEALQRGLEGGYTF.